Listed below are T cell receptor beta chains from one sample, sequenced in a study of shared clonotypes between healthy human individuals. The assay was immunoSEQ multiplex PCR, and TCRdb's table has in-frame clones only and misses some. The data show around 1,000,000 clones, roughly 77% seen once. The sequencing input was memory CD4+ T cells from PBMCs. The source is a man between 18 and 29 years old in good health. Some clones in this sample may be carry-over from other donors' samples. Each CDR3 is given with its conserved first and last residue. D genes are given only for firm matches. The size field is filled for only some rows; it gives once, few, many or a size class.

>TRBD1|TRBV15|TRBJ1-4|15|-
TGTGCCACCAGCCCGAGACAGGGGGCAGTGGAAAAACTGTTTTTT
CATSPRQGAVEKLFF
>TRBD1|TRBV29-1|TRBJ2-7|13|once
TGCAGCGTTGGCCAGGGGGCATCCTACGAGCAGTACTTC
CSVGQGASYEQYF
>-|TRBV6-5|TRBJ2-3|15|-
TGTGCCAGCACCCCCCACACCTGGGGCACAGATACGCAGTATTTT
CASTPHTWGTDTQYF
>TRBD1|TRBV5-1|TRBJ1-1|17|few
TGCGCCAGCAGCTCCCAAAGCCCGGGACAGGGGAACACTGAAGCTTTCTTT
CASSSQSPGQGNTEAFF
>-|TRBV29-1|TRBJ2-7|11|-
TGCACCGTCGGGGTCCGGGACGAGCAGTACTTC
CTVGVRDEQYF
>TRBD2|TRBV2|TRBJ2-1|15|-
TGTGCCAGCAGCGCCGGGGGGGCGCAGAACAATGAGCAGTTCTTC
CASSAGGAQNNEQFF
>-|TRBV4-3|TRBJ2-7|14|many
TGCGCCAGCAGCCAATTTGCGGGGCCCTACGAGCAGTACTTC
CASSQFAGPYEQYF
>TRBD1|TRBV27|TRBJ2-2|16|-
TGTGCCAGCAGTTTAGGCTTGGACAGGACGGTACGGGAGCTGTTTTTT
CASSLGLDRTVRELFF
>TRBD2|TRBV5-1|TRBJ2-7|15|once
TGCGCCAGCAGCCGCGGGACTAGCGATGGCTACGAGCAGTACTTC
CASSRGTSDGYEQYF
>-|TRBV5-1|TRBJ2-2|15|-
TGCGCCAGCAATATACGGACAGACAACACCGGGGAGCTGTTTTTT
CASNIRTDNTGELFF
>-|TRBV29-1|TRBJ1-3|11|-
TGCAGCGGATACAGGGGAAACACCATATATTTT
CSGYRGNTIYF
>-|TRBV6-5|TRBJ2-3|14|-
TGTGCCAGCAGAAAGGGACTTACGGGAGATACGCAGTATTTT
CASRKGLTGDTQYF
>TRBD2|TRBV25-1|TRBJ2-7|13|-
TGTGCCAGCAGTCTAGCGGGGAGTTACGAGCAGTACTTC
CASSLAGSYEQYF
>-|TRBV2|TRBJ2-2|14|-
TGTGCCAGCAGCCCCACGCGGCTGGTCGGGGAGCTGTTTTTT
CASSPTRLVGELFF
>TRBD1|TRBV7-9|TRBJ1-2|12|-
TGTGCCAGCACCGGGACAGACTATGGCTACACCTTC
CASTGTDYGYTF